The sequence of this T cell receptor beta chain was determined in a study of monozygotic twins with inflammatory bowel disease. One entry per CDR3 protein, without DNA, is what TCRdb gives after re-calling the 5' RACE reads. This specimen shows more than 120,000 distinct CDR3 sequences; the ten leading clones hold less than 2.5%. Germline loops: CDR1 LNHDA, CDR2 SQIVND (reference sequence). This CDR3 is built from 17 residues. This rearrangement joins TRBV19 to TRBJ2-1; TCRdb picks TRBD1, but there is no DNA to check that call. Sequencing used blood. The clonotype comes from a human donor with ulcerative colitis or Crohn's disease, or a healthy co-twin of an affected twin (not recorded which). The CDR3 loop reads CASSRLGTGGSYNEQFF.